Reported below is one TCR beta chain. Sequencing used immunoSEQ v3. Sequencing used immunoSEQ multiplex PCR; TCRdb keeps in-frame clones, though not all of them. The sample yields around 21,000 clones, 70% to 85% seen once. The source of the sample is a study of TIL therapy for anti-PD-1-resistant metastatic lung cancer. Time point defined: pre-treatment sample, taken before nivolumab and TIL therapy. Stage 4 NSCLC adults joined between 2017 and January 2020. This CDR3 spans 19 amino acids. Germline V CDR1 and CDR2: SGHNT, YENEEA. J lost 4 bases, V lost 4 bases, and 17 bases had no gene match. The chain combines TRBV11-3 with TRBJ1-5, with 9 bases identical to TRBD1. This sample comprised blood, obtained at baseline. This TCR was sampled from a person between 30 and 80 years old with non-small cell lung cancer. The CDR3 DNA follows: TGTGCCAGCAGCTGCCGACAGGGGGTTCTGACTCCTAAAAATCAGCCCCAGCATTTT. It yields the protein CASSCRQGVLTPKNQPQHF.